This entry lists 21 T cell receptor beta chains sequenced from one sample in a study of shared clonotypes between healthy human individuals (dated by TCRdb to 2020 to 2021). The library was generated by the immunoSEQ multiplex PCR assay. TCRdb's version of the immuneACCESS table is confined to in-frame rearrangements and falls short of the full clone set. An unresolved V gene accounts for under half of the shortfall where checked; the remainder is of unknown origin. The sample profile shows hundreds of thousands of clones; about 78% of them were found once. The ten largest clones take up approximately 1.8% of the sample. Sequences were obtained from memory CD4+ T cells sorted from blood. The sample's cell subset or site label is to be understood as: CD45RA-negative fraction. These receptors were collected from a woman in her 30s in good health.

As to this clone: The sample contains more than one DNA sequence encoding this CDR3. The V gene is TRBV28, the J gene TRBJ1-5; D is possibly TRBD1 (6 bases). V was shortened by 2 bases and J by 4 bases, with 12 bases between the two germline ends. The CDR3 runs 15 residues. Germline lookup yields CDR1 MDHEN and CDR2 SYDVKM. The CDR3 sequence: CASSLPRGDNQPQHF. CDR3 bases: TGTGCCAGCAGTTTACCCAGGGGTGATAATCAGCCCCAGCATTTT.

This clone was recorded once. The V gene is TRBV29-1, the J gene TRBJ2-7; 9 bases agree with TRBD1. Germline V gives CDR1 SQVTM, CDR2 ANQGSEA. The CDR3 runs to 15 residues. The trim removed 1 base at V and 4 bases at J, leaving 8 bases unmatched. DNA for the CDR3: TGCAGCGTTGAAGGGGTTTTGGGACAGGGTTACGAGCAGTACTTC. Protein: CSVEGVLGQGYEQYF.

The rearrangement uses TRBV7-4 and TRBJ2-5, with D hard to call. Germline V gives CDR1 SGHVT, CDR2 SQSDAQ. V dropped 1 base and J dropped 1 base, with 13 bases sitting between them. The CDR3 is made up of 16 amino acids. The DNA of the CDR3 is TGTGCCAGCAGCTTAGGAAGGACGGCAGGCCAAGAGACCCAGTACTTC. It is translated as CASSLGRTAGQETQYF.

The chain has TRBV29-1 and TRBJ1-1; no definite D call. Between the trimmed V and J ends, which lost 0 bases and 6 bases, there was a span of 5 bases. Germline V gene data show CDR1 as SQVTM and CDR2 as ANQGSEA. The CDR3 has 11 amino acids. CDR3 residues: CSVEEYPEAFF. The CDR3 nucleotides are TGCAGCGTTGAAGAATACCCTGAAGCTTTCTTT.

V and J are TRBV10-3 and TRBJ2-7; D gene ambiguous. V was clipped by 0 bases and J by 2 bases, with 11 bases between them. The CDR3 consists of 15 residues. Germline CDR1 reads ENHRY; CDR2 reads SYGVKD. The CDR3: CAISESLGIAYEQYF. The CDR3 coding sequence is TGTGCCATCAGTGAGTCGCTAGGGATCGCCTACGAGCAGTACTTC.

The rearrangement links TRBV11-2 to TRBJ2-3; D gene unclear. The V end lost 4 bases, the J end lost 2 bases, and 7 bases lay between the germline ends. CDR1 is SGHAT and CDR2 is FQNNGV in the germline V gene. CDR3 size: 13 residues. The CDR3 sequence is CASSYPNTDTQYF. As DNA, the CDR3 is TGTGCCAGCAGCTACCCTAACACAGATACGCAGTATTTT.

CDR3 loop: CATSRDVGKGEKLFF. Written as DNA, the CDR3 is TGTGCCACCAGCAGAGATGTGGGGAAGGGTGAAAAACTGTTTTTT. The rearrangement joins TRBV15 to TRBJ1-4; D gene unclear. The germline gives CDR1 LNHNV, CDR2 YYDKDF (reference sequence). Deletions cut 0 bases from V and 7 bases from J, with 12 bases between. The CDR3 length is 15 residues. The full variable domain, completed using reference TRBV15 and TRBJ1-4, is DAMVIQNPRYQVTQFGKPVTLSCSQTLNHNVMYWYQQKSSQAPKLLFHYYDKDFNNEADTPDNFQSRRPNTSFCFLDIRSPGLGDTAMYLCATSRDVGKGEKLFFGSGTQLSVL.

The V call is TRBV11-1, the J call TRBJ2-7; 11 nucleotides align to TRBD1. V shed 4 bases and J 4 bases; nucleotides not matched to a gene: 3. CDR1 SGHAT and CDR2 FQDESV come from the germline V gene (reference sequence). CDR3 length: 14 amino acids. CDR3 nucleotide sequence: TGTGCCAGCAGCTCTTGGGACAGGGGGTACGAGCAGTACTTC. Protein sequence: CASSSWDRGYEQYF.

The chain has TRBV9 and TRBJ2-7; 9 nucleotides match TRBD1. Germline V gives CDR1 SGDLS, CDR2 YYNGEE. V lost 0 bases, J lost 2 bases, and 6 bases stayed unmatched. The CDR3 spans 16 residues. This chain's CDR3 is CASSVGGQGSPYEQYF. The CDR3 region has the DNA TGTGCCAGCAGCGTAGGCGGACAGGGGTCCCCCTACGAGCAGTACTTC.

The V and J genes are TRBV19 and TRBJ2-3; TRBD1 agrees at 10 bases. Germline CDR1 and CDR2: LNHDA and SQIVND (reference sequence). This CDR3 comprises 16 residues. V dropped 3 bases and J dropped 5; count of bases not matched to a gene: 8. The CDR3 sequence is CASSITGTGAKDTQYF. CDR3 nucleotides: TGTGCCAGTAGTATTACCGGGACAGGGGCAAAAGATACGCAGTATTTT.

This chain links TRBV18 with TRBJ2-1, with a weak D call TRBD1 (6 bases). Germline V gene lookup returns CDR1 KGHSH and CDR2 LQKENI. Trimming left V 2 bases short and J 7 bases short, with 9 bases between. The CDR3 is 13 residues long. This CDR3 is CASSPNRENEQFF. The CDR3 region has the DNA TGTGCCAGCTCACCAAACAGGGAGAATGAGCAGTTCTTC.

V and J are TRBV19 and TRBJ2-5; weak D call: TRBD1 (6 bases). This CDR3 has 14 residues. The V and J ends lost 5 bases and 4 bases respectively, with 14 bases between them. Germline V gene sequence: CDR1 LNHDA, CDR2 SQIVND (reference sequence). The CDR3 reads CASSYRVVGETQYF. CDR3 DNA: TGTGCCAGTAGTTACAGGGTAGTCGGAGAGACCCAGTACTTC.

This clone came up once. Distinct nucleotide sequences in the sample also encode this CDR3. This chain connects TRBV7-2 to TRBJ2-3, with 14 bases matching TRBD2. This CDR3 is built from 16 residues. Germline trimming cut 5 bases from V and 3 bases from J; bases unmatched to any gene: 4. Germline-derived CDR1 and CDR2 are SGHTA and FQGNSA. The CDR3 sequence: CASSSGLAGGTDTQYF. The CDR3 bases are TGTGCCAGCAGCAGTGGACTAGCGGGAGGAACAGATACGCAGTATTTT.

The chain combines TRBV29-1 with TRBJ1-2; TRBD1 agrees at 9 bases. Germline V CDR1 and CDR2: SQVTM, ANQGSEA. J lost 8 bases, V lost 7 bases, and 11 bases had no gene match. The CDR3 consists of 13 residues. CDR3 in amino acids: CSAGTGSSGGYTF. In DNA, the CDR3 is TGCAGCGCCGGGACAGGGAGTTCAGGGGGCTACACCTTC. The variable domain in full, completed from reference TRBV29-1 and TRBJ1-2, reads SAVISQKPSRDICQRGTSLTIQCQVDSQVTMMFWYRQQPGQSLTLIATANQGSEATYESGFVIDKFPISRPNLTFSTLTVSNMSPEDSSIYLCSAGTGSSGGYTFGSGTRLTVV.

This clone has a count of ten or more. The same CDR3 is also encoded by other DNA sequences in this sample. The J gene is TRBJ2-1, the V gene TRBV4-1, with no clear D. This CDR3 is 16 amino acids long. Germline V gene sequence: CDR1 MGHRA, CDR2 YSYEKL. V was shortened by 2 bases and J by 3 bases, with 14 bases between the two germline ends. CDR3 DNA sequence: TGCGCCAGCAGCCAATTAGACATTCTGAGCTACAATGAGCAGTTCTTC. Translated: CASSQLDILSYNEQFF.

The chain combines TRBV25-1 with TRBJ2-1; D possibly corresponds to TRBD2 (6 bases). From germline, CDR1 is MGHDK and CDR2 SYGVNS. The CDR3 consists of 17 residues. Deletions cut 4 bases from V and 5 bases from J, with 21 bases between. The CDR3 loop is CASSGAFREAINNEQFF. The DNA of the CDR3 is TGTGCCAGCAGTGGAGCGTTTAGGGAGGCGATTAACAATGAGCAGTTCTTC.

The chain recombines TRBV11-2 with TRBJ2-3; D call uncertain. The V and J ends lost 8 bases and 6 bases respectively, with 9 bases between them. This CDR3 is 11 amino acids long. The V gene's germline CDR1 is SGHAT and CDR2 FQNNGV. This chain's CDR3 is CASAEADTQYF. The DNA of the CDR3 is TGTGCCAGCGCAGAAGCCGATACGCAGTATTTT.

CDR3 loop: CASSPPSGPYEQYF. Written as DNA, the CDR3 is TGCGCCAGCAGCCCCCCCTCCGGTCCGTACGAGCAGTACTTC. The genes are TRBV4-3 and TRBJ2-7, with no clear D. Per germline, CDR1 LGHNA and CDR2 YSLEER. V lost 4 bases, J lost 4 bases, and 14 bases lay in between. CDR3 length equals 14 residues.

The chain is built from TRBV2 and TRBJ1-5; D gene uncertain. The germline V gene encodes CDR1 SNHLY and CDR2 FYNNEI. V was shortened by 1 base and J by 6 bases, with 4 bases between the two germline ends. The CDR3 covers 12 residues. The CDR3 nucleotides are TGTGCCAGCAGTGAAGGACTTCAGCCCCAGCATTTT. This codes for CASSEGLQPQHF.

V gene TRBV2 combines with J gene TRBJ1-2; D gene unclear. The CDR3 sequence is 12 residues long. The V end was cut by 1 base, the J end by 8 bases, with 8 bases between. Germline V gives CDR1 SNHLY, CDR2 FYNNEI. The chain's CDR3 is CASSEDMGGYTF. CDR3 nucleotides: TGTGCCAGCAGTGAAGACATGGGCGGCTACACCTTC. The entire variable domain, with the rest obtained from reference TRBV2 and TRBJ1-2, is as follows: EPEVTQTPSHQVTQMGQEVILRCVPISNHLYFYWYRQILGQKVEFLVSFYNNEISEKSEIFDDQFSVERPDGSNFTLKIRSTKLEDSAMYFCASSEDMGGYTFGSGTRLTVV.

J is TRBJ2-5 and V is TRBV10-2; D remains ambiguous. CDR1 WSHSY and CDR2 SAAADI come from the germline V gene. The CDR3 runs 13 residues. The V gene lost 11 bases and the J gene lost 2 bases, with 15 bases spanning the gap. The DNA for the CDR3 is TGCGCCTCCACCCAAGGGCTACAAGAGACCCAGTACTTC. Translation: CASTQGLQETQYF.